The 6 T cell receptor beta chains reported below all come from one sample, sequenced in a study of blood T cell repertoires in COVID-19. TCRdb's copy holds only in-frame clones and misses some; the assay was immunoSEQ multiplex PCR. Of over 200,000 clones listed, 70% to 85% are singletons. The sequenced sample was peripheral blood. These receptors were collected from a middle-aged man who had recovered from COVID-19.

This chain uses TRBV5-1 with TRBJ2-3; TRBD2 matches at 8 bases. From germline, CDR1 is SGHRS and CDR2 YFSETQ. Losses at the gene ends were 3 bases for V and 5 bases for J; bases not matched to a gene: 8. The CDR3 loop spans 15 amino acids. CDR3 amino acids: CASSSLTSEQDTQYF. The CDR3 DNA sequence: TGCGCCAGCAGCTCCCTGACTAGCGAACAAGATACGCAGTATTTT.

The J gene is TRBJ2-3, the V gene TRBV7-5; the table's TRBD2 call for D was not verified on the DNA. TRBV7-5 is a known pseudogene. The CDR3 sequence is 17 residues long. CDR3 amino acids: CARSAGLAADSTDTQYF. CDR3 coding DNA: TGTGCCAGAAGCGCTGGACTAGCCGCCGATTCCACAGATACGCAGTATTTT.

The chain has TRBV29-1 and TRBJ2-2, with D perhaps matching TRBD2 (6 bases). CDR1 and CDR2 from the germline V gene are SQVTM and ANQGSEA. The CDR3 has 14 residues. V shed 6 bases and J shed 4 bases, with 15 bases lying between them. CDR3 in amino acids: CSVDTGDGTGELFF. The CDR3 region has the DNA TGCAGCGTGGACACGGGGGACGGCACCGGGGAGCTGTTTTTT.

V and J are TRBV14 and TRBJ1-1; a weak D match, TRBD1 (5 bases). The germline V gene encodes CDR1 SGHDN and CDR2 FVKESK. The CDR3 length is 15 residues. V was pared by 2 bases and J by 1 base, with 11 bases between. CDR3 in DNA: TGTGCCAGCAGCCAATGGGGCGTGGGGAACACTGAAGCTTTCTTT. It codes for CASSQWGVGNTEAFF. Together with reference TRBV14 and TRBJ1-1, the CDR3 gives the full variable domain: EAGVTQFPSHSVIEKGQTVTLRCDPISGHDNLYWYRRVMGKEIKFLLHFVKESKQDESGMPNNRFLAERTGGTYSTLKVQPAELEDSGVYFCASSQWGVGNTEAFFGQGTRLTVV.

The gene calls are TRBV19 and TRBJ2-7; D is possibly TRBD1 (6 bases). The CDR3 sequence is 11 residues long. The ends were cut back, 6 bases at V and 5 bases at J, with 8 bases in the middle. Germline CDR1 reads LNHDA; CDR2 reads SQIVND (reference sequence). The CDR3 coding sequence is TGTGCCAGTAGCAGGGGAGACGAGCAGTACTTC. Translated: CASSRGDEQYF.

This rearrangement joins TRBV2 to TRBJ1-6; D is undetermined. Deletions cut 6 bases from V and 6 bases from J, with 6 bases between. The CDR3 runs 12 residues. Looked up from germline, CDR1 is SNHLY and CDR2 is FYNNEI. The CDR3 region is CASRYTNSPLHF. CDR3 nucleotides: TGTGCCAGCAGGTACACTAATTCACCCCTCCACTTT.